This TCR beta chain appears in the sequencing data of a study of cytomegalovirus exposure and HLA in healthy donors. Study results and limitations: Altogether, around 160 TCR beta chains were recorded as cytomegalovirus-associated.

With respect to this clone: The antigen is unknown.

A multiplex PCR was run with 60 Vbeta primers and 13 Jbeta primers. Sequenced by immunoSEQ multiplex PCR; TCRdb stores in-frame clones only, minus some. The table records about 140,000 clones, over 75% of them present only once. The source of this sequence is a man aged 30-40 years in good health. Sequencing input: PBMCs.

The chain's CDR3 is CASSSLAGAADTQYF. The DNA of the CDR3 is TGCGCCAGCAGCTCTCTAGCGGGAGCAGCAGATACGCAGTATTTT. The V call is TRBV10-1, the J call TRBJ2-3; 10 nucleotides line up with TRBD2. This CDR3 region has 15 residues. In germline, CDR1 is WNHNN, CDR2 SYGVQD (reference sequence). J was trimmed by 4 bases and V by 6 bases; bases with no gene match: 7.